These 14 T cell receptor beta chains were sequenced from one sample in a study of control samples from healthy donors and cancer patients. Generated by immunoSEQ multiplex PCR, the TCRdb table keeps only in-frame clones and is missing some. The sample has 190,000 or so clones, 80% to 95% seen once; the top ten hold over 1.3%. Sequenced sample: blood. All receptors come from a man between 18 and 29 years old in good health.

The chain links TRBV5-4 to TRBJ2-2; D remains unclear. The V and J ends lost 2 bases and 4 bases respectively, with 18 bases between them. The germline gives CDR1 SGHNT, CDR2 YYREEE (reference sequence). There are 17 residues in the CDR3. The CDR3 nucleotides read TGTGCCAGCAGCTTCGGCCTCCCTGGGCGAGGCACCGGGGAGCTGTTTTTT. Residues: CASSFGLPGRGTGELFF.

J is TRBJ2-3 and V is TRBV18; perhaps TRBD2 as D (5 bases). Looked up from germline, CDR1 is KGHSH and CDR2 is LQKENI. The V end lost 3 bases, the J end lost 1 base, and 8 bases lay between the germline ends. The CDR3 runs 14 residues. The chain's CDR3 is CASSPTGGTDTQYF. In nucleotides, the CDR3 is TGTGCCAGCTCACCGACCGGGGGCACAGATACGCAGTATTTT.

The chain couples TRBV3-1 (or the pseudogene TRBV3-2) to TRBJ2-2, with D possibly being TRBD1 or TRBD2 (5 bases each). Trimming took off 4 bases at V and 5 bases at J, with 17 bases between the two ends. The CDR3 totals 16 residues. CDR1 LGHDT and CDR2 YNNKEL come from the germline V gene (reference sequence). The CDR3 sequence: CASSLTGTTPTGELFF. The CDR3 DNA is TGTGCCAGCAGCCTCACCGGGACCACACCTACCGGGGAGCTGTTTTTT.

The gene calls are TRBV19 and TRBJ1-5; 7 positions match TRBD1. Germline CDR1 and CDR2: LNHDA and SQIVND (reference sequence). This CDR3 is 14 amino acids long. V gave up 9 bases and J gave up 2 bases; unmatched junction bases: 7. Here the CDR3 DNA reads TGTGCCAGCGCACCCGGACAGGGCAATCAGCCCCAGCATTTT. It encodes CASAPGQGNQPQHF.

This chain joins TRBV19 and TRBJ2-1; TRBD1 might be the D (5 bases). Germline V gives CDR1 LNHDA, CDR2 SQIVND (reference sequence). The CDR3 consists of 16 residues. The ends were cut back, 6 bases at V and 0 bases at J, with 15 bases in the middle. The CDR3 protein is CASRETGKGSYNEQFF. The CDR3 coding sequence is TGTGCCAGTAGGGAAACAGGAAAAGGCTCCTACAATGAGCAGTTCTTC.

The genes are TRBV24-1 and TRBJ1-2, with 10 bases lining up with TRBD1. This CDR3 contains 12 residues. V lost 9 bases, J lost 6 bases, and 3 bases stayed unmatched. From germline, CDR1 is KGHDR and CDR2 SFDVKD. The chain's CDR3 is CATHGTGDGYTF. The CDR3, as DNA: TGTGCCACCCATGGGACAGGGGATGGCTACACCTTC.

The chain uses TRBV30 and TRBJ2-7; 8 bases line up with TRBD2. The CDR3 covers 14 residues. Germline CDR1 GTSNPN, CDR2 SVGIG (reference sequence). V shed 2 bases, J shed 1 base, and the junction held 4 bases outside the gene matches. In DNA, the CDR3 is TGTGCCTGGAGTCTAGAGCGGGGGTCCTACGAGCAGTACTTC. As protein: CAWSLERGSYEQYF.

This clone was observed once. The chain has TRBV18 and TRBJ1-6; tentative D call: TRBD1 (6 bases). V lost 2 bases, J lost 8 bases, and 16 bases lay in between. Germline V gene lookup returns CDR1 KGHSH and CDR2 LQKENI. This CDR3 spans 16 amino acids. The chain's CDR3 is CASSPTGTGTHSPLHF. The CDR3 region has the DNA TGTGCCAGCTCACCAACCGGCACAGGGACGCATTCACCCCTCCACTTT.

The chain is built from TRBV6-5 and TRBJ2-1; either TRBD1 or TRBD2 may fit D (6 bases each). This CDR3 region has 14 residues. V lost 5 bases to trimming and J lost 9 bases, with 17 bases between them. CDR1 is MNHEY and CDR2 is SVGAGI in the germline V gene. The DNA of the CDR3 is TGTGCCAGCAGTATGGGGGGCCTCCCCGGTGAGCAGTTCTTC. This codes for CASSMGGLPGEQFF.

The chain carries TRBV29-1 and TRBJ2-5; no clear D. The V gene lost 7 bases and the J gene lost 0 bases, with 9 bases spanning the gap. CDR3 length: 12 amino acids. Germline lookup yields CDR1 SQVTM and CDR2 ANQGSEA. CDR3 amino acids: CSASNDQETQYF. The CDR3, as DNA: TGCAGCGCCTCTAACGACCAAGAGACCCAGTACTTC.

Details on this clone: The sample holds other DNA sequences that translate to the same CDR3. The V gene is TRBV7-3, the J gene TRBJ2-3; tentatively, D is TRBD2 (6 bases). CDR1 is SGHTA, CDR2 FQGTGA, per germline. The CDR3 has 16 residues. V lost 2 bases, J lost 0 bases, and 12 bases lay in between. The CDR3 reads CASSLLGGTSTDTQYF. CDR3 coding DNA: TGTGCCAGCAGCTTATTGGGCGGGACGAGCACAGATACGCAGTATTTT.

The genes are TRBV9 and TRBJ2-7; either TRBD1 or TRBD2 may supply D (5 bases each). The V end lost 2 bases, the J end lost 5 bases, and 17 bases lay between the germline ends. The germline CDR1 and CDR2 sequences are SGDLS and YYNGEE. This CDR3 comprises 15 residues. The CDR3 protein is CASSVGAGDLHEQYF. The CDR3 bases are TGTGCCAGCAGCGTCGGGGCAGGAGATCTCCACGAGCAGTACTTC.

The chain links TRBV29-1 to TRBJ2-1, with 10 bases aligning to TRBD2. Germline V CDR1 and CDR2: SQVTM, ANQGSEA. V trimming: 4 bases; J trimming: 5 bases; junction bases outside the gene matches: 11. This CDR3 contains 16 residues. The CDR3 sequence: CSVATTGTSVNNEQFF. The CDR3 nucleotides are TGCAGCGTTGCGACCACCGGGACTAGCGTTAACAATGAGCAGTTCTTC.

This chain links TRBV18 with TRBJ2-7; 9 bases align to TRBD2. From germline, CDR1 is KGHSH and CDR2 LQKENI. This CDR3 region has 16 residues. J gave up 0 bases and V 2 bases, and 5 bases lay outside the gene matches. Here the CDR3 reads CASSPSAGGPSYEQYF. In DNA form, the CDR3 reads TGTGCCAGCTCACCATCAGCGGGGGGCCCCTCCTACGAGCAGTACTTC.